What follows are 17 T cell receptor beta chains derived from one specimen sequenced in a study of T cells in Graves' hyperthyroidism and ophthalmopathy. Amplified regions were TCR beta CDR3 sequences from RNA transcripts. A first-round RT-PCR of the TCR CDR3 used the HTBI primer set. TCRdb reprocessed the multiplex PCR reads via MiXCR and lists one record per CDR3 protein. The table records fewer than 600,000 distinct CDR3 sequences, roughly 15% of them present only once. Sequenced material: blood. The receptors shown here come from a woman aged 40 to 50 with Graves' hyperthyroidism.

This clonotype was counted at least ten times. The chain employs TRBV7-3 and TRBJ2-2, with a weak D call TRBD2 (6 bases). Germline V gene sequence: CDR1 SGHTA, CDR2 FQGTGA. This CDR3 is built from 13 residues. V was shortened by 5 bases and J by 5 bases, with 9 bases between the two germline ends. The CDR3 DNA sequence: TGTGCCAGCAGCCCGGGACTGACCGGGGAGCTGTTTTTT. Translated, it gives CASSPGLTGELFF.

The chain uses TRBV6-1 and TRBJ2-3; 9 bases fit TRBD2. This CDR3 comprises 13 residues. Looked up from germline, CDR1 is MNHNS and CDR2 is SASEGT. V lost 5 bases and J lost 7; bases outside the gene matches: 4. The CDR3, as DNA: TGTGCCAGCAGTCTGCGGGAGGGTTATACGCAGTATTTT. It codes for CASSLREGYTQYF.

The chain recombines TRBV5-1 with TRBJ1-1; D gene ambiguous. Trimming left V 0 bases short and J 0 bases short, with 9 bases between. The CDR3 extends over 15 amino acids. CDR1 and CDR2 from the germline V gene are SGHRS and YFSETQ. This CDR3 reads CASSLVLSMNTEAFF. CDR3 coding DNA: TGCGCCAGCAGCTTGGTCCTATCAATGAACACTGAAGCTTTCTTT.

The CDR3 DNA sequence: TGTGCCAGTAGTATAGCGCTAGCGGGAGTTGCCGGGGAGCTGTTTTTT. It yields the protein CASSIALAGVAGELFF. The rearrangement links TRBV19 to TRBJ2-2, with 10 nucleotides matching TRBD2. CDR1 and CDR2 (germline): LNHDA, SQIVND (reference sequence). Losses at the gene ends were 1 base for V and 6 bases for J; bases not matched to a gene: 5. The length of the CDR3 is 16 residues.

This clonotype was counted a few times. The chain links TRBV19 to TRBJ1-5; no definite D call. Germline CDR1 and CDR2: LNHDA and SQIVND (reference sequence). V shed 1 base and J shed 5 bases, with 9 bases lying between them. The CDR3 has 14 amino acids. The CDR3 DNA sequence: TGTGCCAGTAGTATAGGGTTGGGGTATCAGCCCCAGCATTTT. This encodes CASSIGLGYQPQHF.

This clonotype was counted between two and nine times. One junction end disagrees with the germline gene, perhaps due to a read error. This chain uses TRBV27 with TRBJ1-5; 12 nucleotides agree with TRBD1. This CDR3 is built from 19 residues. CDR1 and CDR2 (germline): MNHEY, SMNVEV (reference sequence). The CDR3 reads CACSSSGTGGGFSNQPQHF. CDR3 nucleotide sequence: TGTGCCTGCAGTTCCTCCGGGACAGGGGGCGGTTTTAGCAATCAGCCCCAGCATTTT.

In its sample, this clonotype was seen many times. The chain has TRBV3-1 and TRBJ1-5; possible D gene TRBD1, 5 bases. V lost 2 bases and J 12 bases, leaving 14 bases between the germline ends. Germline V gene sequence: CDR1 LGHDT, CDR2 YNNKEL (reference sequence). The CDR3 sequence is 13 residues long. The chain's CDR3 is CASSQSGQENQHF. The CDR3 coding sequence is TGTGCCAGCAGCCAATCAGGGCAGGAAAACCAGCATTTT.

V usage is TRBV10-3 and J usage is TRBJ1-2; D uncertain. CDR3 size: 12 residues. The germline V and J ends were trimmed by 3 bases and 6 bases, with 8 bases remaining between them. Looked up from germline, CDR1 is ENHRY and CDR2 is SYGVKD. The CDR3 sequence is CAISDGLDGYTF. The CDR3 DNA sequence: TGTGCCATCAGTGACGGACTGGATGGCTACACCTTC.

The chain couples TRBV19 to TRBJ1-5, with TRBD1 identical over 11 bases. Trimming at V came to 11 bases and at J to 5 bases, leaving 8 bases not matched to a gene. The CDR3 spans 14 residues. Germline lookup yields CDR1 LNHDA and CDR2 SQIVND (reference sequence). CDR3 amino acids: CAGAWGQGDQPQHF. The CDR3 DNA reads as TGTGCCGGTGCGTGGGGACAGGGGGATCAGCCCCAGCATTTT.

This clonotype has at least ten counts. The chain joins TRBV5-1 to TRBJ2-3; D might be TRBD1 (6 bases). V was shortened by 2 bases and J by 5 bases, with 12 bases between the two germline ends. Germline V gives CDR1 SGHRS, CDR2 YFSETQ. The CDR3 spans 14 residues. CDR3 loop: CASSLGQLRDTQYF. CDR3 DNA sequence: TGCGCCAGCAGCTTAGGACAGCTTAGAGATACGCAGTATTTT.

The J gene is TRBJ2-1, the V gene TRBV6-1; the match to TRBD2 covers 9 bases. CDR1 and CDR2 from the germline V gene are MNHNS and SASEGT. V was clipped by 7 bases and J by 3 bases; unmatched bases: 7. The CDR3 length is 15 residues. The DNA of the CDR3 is TGTGCCAGCACCTATAGCGGGGGTGGCTACAATGAGCAGTTCTTC. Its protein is CASTYSGGGYNEQFF.

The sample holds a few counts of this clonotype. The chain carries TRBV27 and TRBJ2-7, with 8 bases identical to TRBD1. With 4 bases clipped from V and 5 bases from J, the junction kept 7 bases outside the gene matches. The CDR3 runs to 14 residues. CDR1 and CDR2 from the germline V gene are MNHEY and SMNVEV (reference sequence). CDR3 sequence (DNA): TGTGCCAGCAGTTCCCTGGACAGGGTCCACGAGCAGTACTTC. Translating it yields CASSSLDRVHEQYF.

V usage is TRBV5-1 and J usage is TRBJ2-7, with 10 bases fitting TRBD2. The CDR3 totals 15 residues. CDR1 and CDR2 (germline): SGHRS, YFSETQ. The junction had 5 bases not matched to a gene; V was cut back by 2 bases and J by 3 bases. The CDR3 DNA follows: TGCGCCAGCAGCTTATGGACTAGCGGAGACTACGAGCAGTACTTC. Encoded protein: CASSLWTSGDYEQYF.

CDR3 protein: CASSPTPSSYNEQFF. CDR3 DNA: TGTGCCAGCTCACCAACGCCGAGCTCCTACAATGAGCAGTTCTTC. The chain is built from TRBV18 and TRBJ2-1; D gene unclear. Trimming pared 2 bases from V and 0 bases from J, leaving 8 bases between. The germline gives CDR1 KGHSH, CDR2 LQKENI. The length of the CDR3 is 15 residues.

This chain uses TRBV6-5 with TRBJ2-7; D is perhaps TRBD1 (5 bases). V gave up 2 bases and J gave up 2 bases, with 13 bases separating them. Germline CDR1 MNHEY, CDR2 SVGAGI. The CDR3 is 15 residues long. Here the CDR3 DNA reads TGTGCCAGCAGTTACGTTCAGGGCTCAACCTACGAGCAGTACTTC. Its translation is CASSYVQGSTYEQYF.

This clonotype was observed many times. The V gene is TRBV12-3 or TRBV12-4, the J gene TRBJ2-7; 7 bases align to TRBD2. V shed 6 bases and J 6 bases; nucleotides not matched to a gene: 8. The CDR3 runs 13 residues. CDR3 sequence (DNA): TGTGCCAGCAGCCCGGGACTACTCCCCGAGCAGTACTTC. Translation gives CASSPGLLPEQYF.

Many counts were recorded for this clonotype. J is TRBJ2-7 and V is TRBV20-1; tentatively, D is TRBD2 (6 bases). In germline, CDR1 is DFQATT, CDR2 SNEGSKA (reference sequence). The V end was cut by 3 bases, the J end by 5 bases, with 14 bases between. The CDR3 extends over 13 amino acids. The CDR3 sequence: CSARAGLTDEQYF. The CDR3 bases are TGCAGTGCTAGGGCGGGACTCACAGACGAGCAGTACTTC.